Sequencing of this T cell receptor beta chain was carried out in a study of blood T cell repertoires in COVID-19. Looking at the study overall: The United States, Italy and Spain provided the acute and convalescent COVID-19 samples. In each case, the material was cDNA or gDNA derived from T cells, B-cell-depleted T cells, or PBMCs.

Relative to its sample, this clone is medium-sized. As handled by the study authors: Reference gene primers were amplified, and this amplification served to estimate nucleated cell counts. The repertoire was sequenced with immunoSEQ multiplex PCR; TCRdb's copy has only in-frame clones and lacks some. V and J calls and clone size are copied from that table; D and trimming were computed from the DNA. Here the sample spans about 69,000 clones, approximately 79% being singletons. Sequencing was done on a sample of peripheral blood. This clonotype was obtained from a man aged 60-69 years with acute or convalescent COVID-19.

The DNA for the CDR3 is TGTGCCAGCAGCTCGACAGGGGGTAACACTGAAGCTTTCTTT. As protein: CASSSTGGNTEAFF. The rearrangement joins TRBV7-9 to TRBJ1-1; 9 bases are shared with TRBD1. The germline gives CDR1 SEHNR, CDR2 FQNEAQ (reference sequence). CDR3 length equals 14 residues. With V trimmed by 4 bases and J by 2 bases, 2 bases remained unmatched.